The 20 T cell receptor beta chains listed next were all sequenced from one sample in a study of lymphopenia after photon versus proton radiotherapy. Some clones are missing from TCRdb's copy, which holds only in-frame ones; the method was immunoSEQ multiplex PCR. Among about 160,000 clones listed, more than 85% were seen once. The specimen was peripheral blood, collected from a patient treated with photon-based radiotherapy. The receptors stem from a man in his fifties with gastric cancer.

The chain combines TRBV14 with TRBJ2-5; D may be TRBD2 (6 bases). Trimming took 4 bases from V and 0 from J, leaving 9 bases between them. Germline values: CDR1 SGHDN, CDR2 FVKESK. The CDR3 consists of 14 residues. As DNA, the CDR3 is TGTGCCAGCAGCCGGGACTTTTACCAAGAGACCCAGTACTTC. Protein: CASSRDFYQETQYF.

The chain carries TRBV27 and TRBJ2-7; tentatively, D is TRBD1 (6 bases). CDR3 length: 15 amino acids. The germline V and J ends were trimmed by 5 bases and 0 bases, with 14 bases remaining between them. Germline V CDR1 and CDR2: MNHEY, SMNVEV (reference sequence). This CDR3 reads CASSRSRGNSYEQYF. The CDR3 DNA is TGTGCCAGCAGTAGAAGCAGGGGCAACTCCTACGAGCAGTACTTC.

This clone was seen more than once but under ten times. This chain's CDR3 is CASSPGDHSSQPQHF. In DNA, the CDR3 is TGTGCCAGCAGCCCGGGGGATCATAGTAGTCAGCCCCAGCATTTT. V and J are TRBV9 and TRBJ1-5; a possible D gene is TRBD1 (5 bases). From germline, CDR1 is SGDLS and CDR2 YYNGEE. Trimming took 4 bases from V and 6 from J, leaving 17 bases between them. The CDR3 covers 15 residues.

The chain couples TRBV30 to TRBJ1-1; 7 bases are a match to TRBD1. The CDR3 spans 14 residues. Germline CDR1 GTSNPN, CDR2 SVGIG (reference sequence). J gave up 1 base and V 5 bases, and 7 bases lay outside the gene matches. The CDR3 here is CAWQGQKKNTEAFF. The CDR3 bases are TGTGCCTGGCAGGGACAGAAAAAGAACACTGAAGCTTTCTTT.

The CDR3 DNA sequence: TGCAGCGTCCACGAGGGGGGCCGGTACACTGAAGCTTTCTTT. Amino acids: CSVHEGGRYTEAFF. The chain has TRBV29-1 and TRBJ1-1; D is perhaps TRBD1 (6 bases). Trimming cost V 6 bases and J 3 bases, with 17 bases left between them. This CDR3 contains 14 residues. The V gene's germline CDR1 is SQVTM and CDR2 ANQGSEA.

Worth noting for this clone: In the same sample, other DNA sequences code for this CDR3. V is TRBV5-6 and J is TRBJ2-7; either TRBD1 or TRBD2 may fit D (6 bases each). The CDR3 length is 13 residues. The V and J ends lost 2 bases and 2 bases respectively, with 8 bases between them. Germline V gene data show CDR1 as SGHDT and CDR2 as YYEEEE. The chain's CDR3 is CASSLGGPYEQYF. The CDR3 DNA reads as TGTGCCAGCAGCTTAGGGGGGCCCTACGAGCAGTACTTC.

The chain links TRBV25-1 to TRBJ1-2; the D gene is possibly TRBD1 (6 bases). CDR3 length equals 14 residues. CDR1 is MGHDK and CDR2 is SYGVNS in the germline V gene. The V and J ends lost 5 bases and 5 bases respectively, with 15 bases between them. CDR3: CASSPQGRAYGYTF. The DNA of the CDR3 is TGTGCCAGCAGTCCCCAGGGGAGGGCTTATGGCTACACCTTC.

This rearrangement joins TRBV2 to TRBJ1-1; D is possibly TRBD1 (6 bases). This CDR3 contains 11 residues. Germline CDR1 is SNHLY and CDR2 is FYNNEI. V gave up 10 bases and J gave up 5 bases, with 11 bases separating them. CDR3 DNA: TGTGCCATCGCAACAGGGACTGAAGCTTTCTTT. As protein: CAIATGTEAFF.

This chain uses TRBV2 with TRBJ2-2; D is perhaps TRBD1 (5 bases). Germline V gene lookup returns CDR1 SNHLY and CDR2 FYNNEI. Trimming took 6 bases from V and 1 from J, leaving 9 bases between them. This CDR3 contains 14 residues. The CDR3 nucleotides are TGTGCCAGCAGGGTCGGACAGAACACCGGGGAGCTGTTTTTT. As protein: CASRVGQNTGELFF.

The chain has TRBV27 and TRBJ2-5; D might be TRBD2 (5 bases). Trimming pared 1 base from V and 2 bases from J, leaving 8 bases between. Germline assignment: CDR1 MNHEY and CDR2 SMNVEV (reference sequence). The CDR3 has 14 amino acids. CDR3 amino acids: CASSLLSGQETQYF. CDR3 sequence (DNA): TGTGCCAGCAGTTTATTGAGCGGTCAAGAGACCCAGTACTTC.

This chain's CDR3 is CASSLEAAYNEQFF. The CDR3 coding sequence is TGCGCCAGCAGCTTGGAGGCAGCCTACAATGAGCAGTTCTTC. The rearrangement uses TRBV5-1 and TRBJ2-1; no firm D call. CDR1 is SGHRS, CDR2 YFSETQ, per germline. The CDR3 is made up of 14 amino acids. V lost 0 bases and J 2 bases, leaving 6 bases between the germline ends.

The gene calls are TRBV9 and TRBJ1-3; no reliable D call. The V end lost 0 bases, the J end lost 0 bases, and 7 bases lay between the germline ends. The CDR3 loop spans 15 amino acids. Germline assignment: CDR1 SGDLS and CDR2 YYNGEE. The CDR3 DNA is TGTGCCAGCAGCGTAGAAGGTAACTCTGGAAACACCATATATTTT. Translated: CASSVEGNSGNTIYF.

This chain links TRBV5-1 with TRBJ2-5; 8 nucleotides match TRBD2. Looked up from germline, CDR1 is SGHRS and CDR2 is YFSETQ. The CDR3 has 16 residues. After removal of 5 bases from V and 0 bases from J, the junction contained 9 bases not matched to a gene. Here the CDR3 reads CASRINSGKYQETQYF. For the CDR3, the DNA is TGCGCCAGCAGGATCAATAGCGGGAAATACCAAGAGACCCAGTACTTC.

CDR3 sequence reads: CASRRKGQHYEQYF. The CDR3 bases are TGTGCCAGCAGGCGCAAAGGACAGCACTACGAGCAGTACTTC. This chain connects TRBV13 to TRBJ2-7; tentatively, D is TRBD1 (6 bases). Trimming removed 6 bases from V and 3 bases from J, with 15 bases in between. CDR3 length: 14 amino acids. Looked up from germline, CDR1 is PRHDT and CDR2 is FYEKMQ (reference sequence).

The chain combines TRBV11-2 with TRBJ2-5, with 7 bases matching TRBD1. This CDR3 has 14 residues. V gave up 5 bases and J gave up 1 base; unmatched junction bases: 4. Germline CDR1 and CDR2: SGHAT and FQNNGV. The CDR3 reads CASSLTGAQETQYF. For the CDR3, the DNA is TGTGCCAGCAGCCTAACAGGGGCCCAAGAGACCCAGTACTTC.

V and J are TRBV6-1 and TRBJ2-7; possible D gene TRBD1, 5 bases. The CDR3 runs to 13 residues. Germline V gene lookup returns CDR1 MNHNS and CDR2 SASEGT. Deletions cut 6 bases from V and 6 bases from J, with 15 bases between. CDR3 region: CASSPMQGSEQYF. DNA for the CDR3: TGTGCCAGCAGCCCCATGCAGGGTAGCGAGCAGTACTTC.

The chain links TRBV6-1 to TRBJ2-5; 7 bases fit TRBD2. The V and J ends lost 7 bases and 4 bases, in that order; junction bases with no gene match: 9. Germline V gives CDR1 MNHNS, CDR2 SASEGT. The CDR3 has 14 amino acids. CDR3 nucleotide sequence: TGTGCCAGCATTCTCCCGGGAGGAAGAGAGACCCAGTACTTC. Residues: CASILPGGRETQYF.

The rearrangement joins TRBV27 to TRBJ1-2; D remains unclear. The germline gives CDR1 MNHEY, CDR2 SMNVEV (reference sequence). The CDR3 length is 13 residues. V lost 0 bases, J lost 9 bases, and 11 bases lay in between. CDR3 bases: TGTGCCAGCAGTTTATCGCGGTATAATAGCTACACCTTC. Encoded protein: CASSLSRYNSYTF.

This CDR3 is CASRPYTGSEQYF. CDR3 bases: TGCGCCAGCAGACCCTATACAGGGTCGGAGCAGTACTTC. The chain uses TRBV5-1 and TRBJ2-7, with D maybe TRBD1 (6 bases). V dropped 5 bases and J dropped 7 bases, with 16 bases sitting between them. Germline-derived CDR1 and CDR2 are SGHRS and YFSETQ. The CDR3 sequence is 13 residues long.

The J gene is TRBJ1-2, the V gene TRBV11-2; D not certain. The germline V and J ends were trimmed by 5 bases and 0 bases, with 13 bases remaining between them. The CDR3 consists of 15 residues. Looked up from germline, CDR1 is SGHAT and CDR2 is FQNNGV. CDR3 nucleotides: TGTGCCAGCAGCCCCGGACGGATAGCTAACTATGGCTACACCTTC. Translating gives CASSPGRIANYGYTF.